This is a list of T cell receptor beta chains from one sample in a study of control samples from healthy donors and cancer patients. TCRdb keeps only in-frame clones here, not all; method: immunoSEQ multiplex PCR. The sample yields some 220,000 clones, 85% to 95% seen once. Material for sequencing was blood. Receptor source: a man between 45 and 60 years old in good health. CDR3s include the opening cysteine and the closing phenylalanine or tryptophan. The D gene is left open where the match is weak. For some rows the clone size is stated as once, few or many, or as a class when expanded; others skip it.

D gene	clone size	V gene	J gene	CDR3 protein	CDR3 DNA
TRBD1	NA	TRBV5-5	TRBJ1-5	CASTTGVSNQPQHF	TGTGCCAGTACTACAGGGGTTAGCAATCAGCCCCAGCATTTT
NA	NA	TRBV6-5	TRBJ1-3	CASGAIGNTIYF	TGTGCCAGCGGGGCGATTGGAAACACCATATATTTT
TRBD2	NA	TRBV3-1/TRBV3-2	TRBJ2-1	CASSQERAGGPNEQFF	TGTGCCAGCAGCCAAGAAAGGGCGGGGGGGCCCAATGAGCAGTTCTTC
NA	NA	TRBV5-1	TRBJ2-7	CASSLEPGMSYEQYF	TGCGCCAGCAGCTTGGAACCAGGGATGTCCTACGAGCAGTACTTC
NA	once	TRBV28	TRBJ1-3	CASSLTSGNTIYF	TGTGCCAGCAGTTTAACCTCTGGAAACACCATATATTTT
TRBD2	NA	TRBV14	TRBJ2-3	CASSQGLAGGTDTQYF	TGTGCCAGCAGCCAAGGCCTAGCGGGGGGCACAGATACGCAGTATTTT
NA	NA	TRBV19	TRBJ1-5	CASSMRTAQYSQPQHF	TGTGCCAGTAGTATGAGGACAGCCCAATATTCCCAGCCCCAGCATTTT
NA	NA	TRBV9	TRBJ2-1	CAHGVAENNEQFF	TGTGCCCACGGGGTGGCGGAAAACAATGAGCAGTTCTTC
NA	NA	TRBV25-1	TRBJ2-5	CASREGRRETQYF	TGTGCCAGCAGAGAGGGGAGACGAGAGACCCAGTACTTC
NA	NA	TRBV24-1	TRBJ2-2	CATSERNIGRLFF	TGTGCCACCAGTGAGCGGAACATTGGCCGGCTGTTTTTT
NA	NA	TRBV7-9	TRBJ2-5	CASSLAPDQETQYF	TGTGCCAGCAGCTTAGCGCCTGATCAAGAGACCCAGTACTTC
NA	NA	TRBV10-3	TRBJ1-1	CAISQGPEAFF	TGTGCCATCAGTCAAGGCCCGGAAGCTTTCTTT
NA	NA	TRBV10-3	TRBJ1-6	CAITQGNSPLHF	TGTGCCATCACCCAGGGGAATTCACCCCTCCACTTT
TRBD1	NA	TRBV2	TRBJ1-4	CASLGQGLNNEKLFF	TGTGCCAGCCTAGGACAGGGGTTGAATAATGAAAAACTGTTTTTT
NA	NA	TRBV11-3	TRBJ2-1	CASSLGGGRPGNEQFF	TGTGCCAGCAGCTTAGGCGGGGGCAGACCCGGAAATGAGCAGTTCTTC
NA	NA	TRBV30	TRBJ1-4	CAWTFPGGRNEKLFF	TGTGCCTGGACCTTCCCCGGGGGCCGAAATGAAAAACTGTTTTTT
NA	NA	TRBV19	TRBJ1-3	CASSSDLGYSGNTIYF	TGTGCCAGTAGTAGTGACCTGGGCTACTCTGGAAACACCATATATTTT
NA	NA	TRBV12-3/TRBV12-4	TRBJ1-1	CASSLYAGNEAFF	TGTGCCAGCAGTTTATATGCAGGGAATGAAGCTTTCTTT
NA	NA	TRBV9	TRBJ1-2	CASSSQPTAAYGYTF	TGTGCCAGCAGCTCACAGCCGACCGCGGCCTATGGCTACACCTTC
TRBD1	few	TRBV5-8	TRBJ1-2	CASRRQGDARSGLGYTF	TGTGCCAGCCGAAGACAGGGGGATGCCCGCTCCGGGCTCGGCTACACCTTC
TRBD2	NA	TRBV5-1	TRBJ2-5	CASSFGRTSGEIMETQYF	TGCGCCAGCAGCTTTGGTCGGACTAGCGGGGAAATCATGGAGACCCAGTACTTC
NA	NA	TRBV9	TRBJ2-7	CASSVEGTRTYEQYF	TGTGCCAGCAGCGTAGAAGGGACAAGGACCTACGAGCAGTACTTC
NA	few	TRBV6-4	TRBJ2-1	CASSLTSDSPREQFF	TGTGCCAGCAGTTTGACTAGTGATTCACCCAGGGAGCAGTTCTTC
NA	NA	TRBV3-1/TRBV3-2	TRBJ1-5	CASSQGYQPQHF	TGTGCCAGCAGCCAAGGTTATCAGCCCCAGCATTTT
TRBD1	NA	TRBV6-5	TRBJ2-4	CASRPAPDRGYIQYF	TGTGCCAGCAGACCCGCCCCGGACAGGGGTTACATTCAGTACTTC
TRBD1	NA	TRBV5-1	TRBJ2-1	CASSDRQGANEQFF	TGCGCCAGCAGCGATCGACAGGGGGCCAATGAGCAGTTCTTC
NA	NA	TRBV7-2	TRBJ2-1	CASSLGSGDPNVGEQFF	TGTGCCAGCAGCTTAGGTTCAGGGGACCCCAATGTGGGCGAGCAGTTCTTC
NA	NA	TRBV7-2	TRBJ2-1	CASSFDSYNEQFF	TGTGCCAGCAGCTTCGACAGCTACAATGAGCAGTTCTTC
TRBD1	NA	TRBV5-1	TRBJ1-1	CASSLAAGGVAFF	TGCGCCAGCAGCTTGGCGGCAGGGGGCGTCGCTTTCTTT
NA	NA	TRBV18	TRBJ2-2	CASSRGLTNTGELFF	TGTGCCAGCTCACGGGGACTTACGAACACCGGGGAGCTGTTTTTT
NA	NA	TRBV18	TRBJ1-1	CASSPGTEAFF	TGTGCCAGCTCACCAGGAACTGAAGCTTTCTTT
NA	NA	TRBV24-1	TRBJ1-2	CATSDPGTAYGYTF	TGTGCCACCAGTGATCCCGGGACGGCATATGGCTACACCTTC
NA	NA	TRBV9	TRBJ2-1	CASSVGGVLYNEQFF	TGTGCCAGCAGCGTAGGAGGGGTCCTCTACAATGAGCAGTTCTTC
NA	NA	TRBV4-1	TRBJ1-4	CASSQEMDPGRELFF	TGCGCCAGCAGCCAAGAAATGGATCCTGGGCGGGAACTGTTTTTT
NA	NA	TRBV2	TRBJ2-3	CASSPRDTQYF	TGTGCCAGCAGCCCGAGAGATACGCAGTATTTT
NA	NA	TRBV11-2	TRBJ2-6	CASSLDLGGGANVLTF	TGTGCCAGCAGCTTAGATTTGGGAGGTGGGGCCAACGTCCTGACTTTC
TRBD1	NA	TRBV7-9	TRBJ1-2	CASHRSEGTGGRGYTF	TGTGCCAGCCACCGATCCGAGGGGACAGGGGGCCGAGGCTACACCTTC
NA	NA	TRBV10-3	TRBJ1-2	CAISESGGEYYGYTF	TGTGCCATCAGTGAGTCCGGGGGGGAGTACTATGGCTACACCTTC
NA	NA	TRBV24-1	TRBJ2-4	CATSNTGGGNIQYF	TGTGCCACCAGTAATACAGGCGGAGGGAACATTCAGTACTTC
TRBD1	once	TRBV11-2	TRBJ1-2	CASSSGQGANYGYTF	TGTGCCAGCAGCTCCGGACAGGGGGCTAACTATGGCTACACCTTC
NA	NA	TRBV7-2	TRBJ2-3	CASSLRRGSATQYF	TGTGCCAGCAGCTTAAGGCGGGGATCCGCTACGCAGTATTTT
TRBD1	once	TRBV4-1	TRBJ1-2	CASSQDVGTDYGYTF	TGCGCCAGCAGCCAAGATGTGGGGACAGACTATGGCTACACCTTC
NA	once	TRBV7-9	TRBJ2-4	CASSPDVGSAYF	TGTGCCAGCAGCCCCGATGTCGGCTCAGCGTACTTC
NA	NA	TRBV2	TRBJ2-5	CASSTYQQETQYF	TGTGCCAGCAGTACCTACCAGCAAGAGACCCAGTACTTC
TRBD2	NA	TRBV7-2	TRBJ2-7	CASSLRLAGGSEQYF	TGTGCCAGCAGCTTAAGGCTTGCGGGGGGCAGCGAGCAGTACTTC
NA	NA	TRBV7-2	TRBJ2-7	CASSLQGYEQYF	TGTGCCAGCAGCTTACAGGGCTACGAGCAATACTTC
NA	NA	TRBV6-5	TRBJ2-2	CASSYSRGQPGELFF	TGTGCCAGCAGTTACTCGAGAGGACAACCGGGGGAGCTGTTTTTT
NA	NA	TRBV28	TRBJ2-7	CASSPGGVLYEQYF	TGTGCCAGCAGTCCGGGCGGGGTCCTCTACGAGCAGTACTTC
NA	NA	TRBV5-4	TRBJ1-1	CASSLDRNTEAFF	TGTGCCAGCAGCCTCGACAGGAACACTGAAGCTTTCTTT
TRBD1	NA	TRBV6-4	TRBJ1-1	CASTRDRVSTEAFF	TGTGCCAGCACACGGGACAGGGTTTCGACTGAAGCTTTCTTT
NA	NA	TRBV5-4	TRBJ1-2	CASSKAGGYTF	TGTGCCAGCAGTAAGGCAGGTGGCTACACCTTC
TRBD1	once	TRBV7-2	TRBJ2-7	CASSSTGGAEQYF	TGTGCCAGCAGCTCGACAGGGGGCGCCGAGCAGTACTTC
NA	NA	TRBV5-1	TRBJ1-2	CASSRGGQPWGYTF	TGCGCCAGCAGCCGAGGAGGACAGCCTTGGGGCTACACCTTC
TRBD2	NA	TRBV5-5	TRBJ2-5	CASSYGLAIGETQYF	TGTGCCAGCAGTTACGGACTAGCGATCGGCGAGACCCAGTACTTC
NA	few	TRBV6-4	TRBJ1-4	CASSEGTGGYEKLFF	TGTGCCAGCAGTGAAGGAACAGGAGGATATGAAAAACTGTTTTTT
NA	NA	TRBV5-4	TRBJ1-1	CASREGTEAFF	TGTGCCAGCAGAGAGGGCACTGAAGCTTTCTTT
TRBD2	NA	TRBV20-1	TRBJ2-1	CSVNQAGEQFF	TGCAGTGTGAACCAAGCGGGAGAGCAGTTCTTC
NA	NA	TRBV7-2	TRBJ2-1	CASSLAVSYNEQFF	TGTGCCAGCAGCTTAGCAGTCTCCTACAATGAGCAGTTCTTC
NA	NA	TRBV5-1	TRBJ1-4	CASSQGQNEKLFF	TGCGCCAGCTCCCAGGGGCAAAATGAAAAACTGTTTTTT
TRBD2	NA	TRBV5-5	TRBJ2-7	CASSAGEFSYEQYF	TGTGCCAGCAGCGCGGGGGAGTTCTCCTACGAGCAGTACTTC